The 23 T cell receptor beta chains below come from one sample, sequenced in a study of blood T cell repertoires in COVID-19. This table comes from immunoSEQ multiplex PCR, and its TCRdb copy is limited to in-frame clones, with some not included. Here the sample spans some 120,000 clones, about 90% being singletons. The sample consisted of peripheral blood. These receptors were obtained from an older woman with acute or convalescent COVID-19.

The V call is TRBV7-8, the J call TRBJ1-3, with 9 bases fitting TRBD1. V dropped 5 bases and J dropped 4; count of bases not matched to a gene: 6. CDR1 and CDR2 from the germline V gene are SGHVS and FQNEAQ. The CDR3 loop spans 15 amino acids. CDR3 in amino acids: CASSLGQGAGNTIYF. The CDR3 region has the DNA TGTGCCAGCAGCCTGGGACAGGGAGCCGGAAACACCATATATTTT.

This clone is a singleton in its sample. Written as DNA, the CDR3 is TGTGCCAGCAGCATTGGTGGGAGGACTGAAGCTTTCTTT. Its protein is CASSIGGRTEAFF. The rearrangement joins TRBV6-5 to TRBJ1-1; D gene ambiguous. Trimming removed 6 bases from V and 5 bases from J, with 13 bases in between. The CDR3 length is 13 residues. The germline V gene encodes CDR1 MNHEY and CDR2 SVGAGI.

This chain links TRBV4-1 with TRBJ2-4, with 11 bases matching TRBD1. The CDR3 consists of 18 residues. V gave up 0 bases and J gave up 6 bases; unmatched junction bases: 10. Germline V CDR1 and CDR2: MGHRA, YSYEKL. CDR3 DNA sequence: TGCGCCAGCAGCCAAGAGGAACCCGGGACAGGGGGGGGAAACATTCAGTACTTC. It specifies CASSQEEPGTGGGNIQYF.

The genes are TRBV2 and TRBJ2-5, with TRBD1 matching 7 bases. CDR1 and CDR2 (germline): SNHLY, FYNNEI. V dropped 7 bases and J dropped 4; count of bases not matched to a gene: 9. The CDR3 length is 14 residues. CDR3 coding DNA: TGTGCCAGCACTCGACAGGGCCGAGGAGAGACCCAGTACTTC. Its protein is CASTRQGRGETQYF. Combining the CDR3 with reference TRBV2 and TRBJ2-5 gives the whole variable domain EPEVTQTPSHQVTQMGQEVILRCVPISNHLYFYWYRQILGQKVEFLVSFYNNEISEKSEIFDDQFSVERPDGSNFTLKIRSTKLEDSAMYFCASTRQGRGETQYFGPGTRLLVL.

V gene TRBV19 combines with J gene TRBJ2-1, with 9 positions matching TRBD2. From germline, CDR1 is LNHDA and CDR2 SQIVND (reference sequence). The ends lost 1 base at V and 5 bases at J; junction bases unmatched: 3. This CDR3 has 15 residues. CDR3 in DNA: TGTGCCAGTAGTATAGGAAGCGGGAGGCACAATGAGCAGTTCTTC. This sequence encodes CASSIGSGRHNEQFF. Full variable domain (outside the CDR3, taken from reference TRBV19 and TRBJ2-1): DGGITQSPKYLFRKEGQNVTLSCEQNLNHDAMYWYRQDPGQGLRLIYYSQIVNDFQKGDIAEGYSVSREKKESFPLTVTSAQKNPTAFYLCASSIGSGRHNEQFFGPGTRLTVL.

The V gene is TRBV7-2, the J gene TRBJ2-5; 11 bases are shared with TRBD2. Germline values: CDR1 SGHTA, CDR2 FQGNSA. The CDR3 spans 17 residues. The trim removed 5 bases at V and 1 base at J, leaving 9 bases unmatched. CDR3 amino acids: CASSLYSGRGPQETQYF. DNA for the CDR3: TGTGCCAGCAGCCTCTATAGCGGGAGGGGCCCCCAAGAGACCCAGTACTTC.

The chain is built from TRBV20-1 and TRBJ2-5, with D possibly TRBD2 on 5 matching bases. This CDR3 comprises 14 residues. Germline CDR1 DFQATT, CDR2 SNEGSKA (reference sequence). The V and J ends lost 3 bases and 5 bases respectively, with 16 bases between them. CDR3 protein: CSASLASKVETQYF. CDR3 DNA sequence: TGCAGTGCTAGTCTAGCTTCGAAGGTGGAGACCCAGTACTTC.

The CDR3: CASSQDGQGGTEAFF. In DNA, the CDR3 is TGCGCCAGCAGCCAAGATGGTCAGGGTGGCACTGAAGCTTTCTTT. The genes are TRBV4-1 and TRBJ1-1; weak D call: TRBD1 (5 bases). This CDR3 comprises 15 residues. CDR1 and CDR2 (germline): MGHRA, YSYEKL. The V end was cut by 0 bases, the J end by 4 bases, with 12 bases between.

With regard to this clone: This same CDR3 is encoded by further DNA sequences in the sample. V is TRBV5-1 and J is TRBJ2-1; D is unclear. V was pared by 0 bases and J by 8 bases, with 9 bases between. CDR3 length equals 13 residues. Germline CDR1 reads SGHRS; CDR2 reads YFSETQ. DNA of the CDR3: TGCGCCAGCAGCTTGGTTGTTGGGCATGAGCAGTTCTTC. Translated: CASSLVVGHEQFF.

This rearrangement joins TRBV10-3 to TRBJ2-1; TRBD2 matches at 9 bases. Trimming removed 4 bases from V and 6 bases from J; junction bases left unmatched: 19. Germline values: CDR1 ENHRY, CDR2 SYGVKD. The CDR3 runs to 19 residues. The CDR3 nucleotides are TGTGCCATCAGTGGACCCCGGTCCCTTAGCGGGAGAGACGGCAATGAGCAGTTCTTC. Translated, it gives CAISGPRSLSGRDGNEQFF.

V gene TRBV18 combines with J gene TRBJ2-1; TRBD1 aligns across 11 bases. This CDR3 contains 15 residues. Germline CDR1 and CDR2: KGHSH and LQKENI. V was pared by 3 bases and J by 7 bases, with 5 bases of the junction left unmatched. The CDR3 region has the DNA TGTGCCAGCTCACCTACCGGGACAGGGGGGAATGAGCAGTTCTTC. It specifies CASSPTGTGGNEQFF.

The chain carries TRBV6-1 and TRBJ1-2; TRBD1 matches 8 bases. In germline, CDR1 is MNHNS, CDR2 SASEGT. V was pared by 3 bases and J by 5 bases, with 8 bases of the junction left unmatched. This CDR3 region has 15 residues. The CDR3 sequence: CASSDTQGAGYGYTF. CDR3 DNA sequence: TGTGCCAGCAGTGATACCCAGGGGGCAGGGTATGGCTACACCTTC.

In DNA form, the CDR3 reads TGTGCCAGAAGCTTGGAGATAGCTAACAGGCTCAATCAGCCCCAGCATTTT. It is translated as CARSLEIANRLNQPQHF. The chain has TRBV5-3 and TRBJ1-5, with D possibly TRBD1 on 5 matching bases. TRBV5-3 is marked as an open reading frame, function uncertain. This CDR3 region has 17 residues. Trimming stripped 0 bases from V and 3 bases from J, with 16 bases between.

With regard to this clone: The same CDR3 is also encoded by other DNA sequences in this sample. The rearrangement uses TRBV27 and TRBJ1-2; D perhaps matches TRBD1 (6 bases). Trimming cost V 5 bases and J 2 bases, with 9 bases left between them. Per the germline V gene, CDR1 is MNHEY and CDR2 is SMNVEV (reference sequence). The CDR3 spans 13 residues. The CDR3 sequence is CASSLQGNYGYTF. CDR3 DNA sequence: TGTGCCAGCAGTCTCCAGGGGAACTATGGCTACACCTTC.

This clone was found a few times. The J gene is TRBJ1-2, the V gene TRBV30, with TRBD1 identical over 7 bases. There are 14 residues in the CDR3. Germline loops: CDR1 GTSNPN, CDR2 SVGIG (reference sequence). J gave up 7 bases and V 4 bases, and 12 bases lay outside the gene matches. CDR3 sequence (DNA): TGTGCCTGGAATCGGGTGGAGGGGGCAGCTGGCTACACCTTC. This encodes CAWNRVEGAAGYTF.

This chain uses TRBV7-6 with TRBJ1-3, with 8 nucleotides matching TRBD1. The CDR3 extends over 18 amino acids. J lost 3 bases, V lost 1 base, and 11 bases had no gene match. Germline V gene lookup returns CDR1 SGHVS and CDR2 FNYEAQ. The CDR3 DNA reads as TGTGCCAGCAGCTTAGAGCCCGTAGCAGGGGGCCTTGGAAACACCATATATTTT. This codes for CASSLEPVAGGLGNTIYF.

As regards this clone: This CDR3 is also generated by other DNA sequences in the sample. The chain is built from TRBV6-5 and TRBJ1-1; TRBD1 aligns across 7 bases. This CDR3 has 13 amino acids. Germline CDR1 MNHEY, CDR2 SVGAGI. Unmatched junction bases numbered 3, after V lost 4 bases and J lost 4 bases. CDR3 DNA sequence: TGTGCCAGCAGTTCCCGACAGGGCACTGAAGCTTTCTTT. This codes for CASSSRQGTEAFF.

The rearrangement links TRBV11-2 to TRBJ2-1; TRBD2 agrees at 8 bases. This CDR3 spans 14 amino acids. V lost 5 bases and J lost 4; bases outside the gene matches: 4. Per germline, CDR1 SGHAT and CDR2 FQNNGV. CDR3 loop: CASSQGLEYNEQFF. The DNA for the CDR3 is TGTGCCAGCAGCCAGGGACTAGAATACAATGAGCAGTTCTTC.

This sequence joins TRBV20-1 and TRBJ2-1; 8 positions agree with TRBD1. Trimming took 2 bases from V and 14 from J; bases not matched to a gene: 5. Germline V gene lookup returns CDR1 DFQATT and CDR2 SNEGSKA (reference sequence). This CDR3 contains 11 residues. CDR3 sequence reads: CSARKDREEFF. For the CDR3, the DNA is TGCAGTGCTAGAAAGGACAGGGAGGAGTTCTTC.

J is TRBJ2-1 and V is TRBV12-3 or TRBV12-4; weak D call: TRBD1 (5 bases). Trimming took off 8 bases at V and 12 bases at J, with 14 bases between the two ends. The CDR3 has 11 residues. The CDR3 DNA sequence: TGTGCCAGCGCTGGGGCAGGTTTGCAGTTCTTC. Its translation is CASAGAGLQFF.

In nucleotides, the CDR3 is TGTGCCAGCAGCCCTGGAGATTCCTACAATGAGCAGTTCTTC. It is translated as CASSPGDSYNEQFF. The rearrangement joins TRBV7-2 to TRBJ2-1, with D unresolved. Trimming shortened V by 5 bases and J by 1 base, and 9 bases separated the two germline ends. CDR3 length equals 14 residues. Germline CDR1 and CDR2: SGHTA and FQGNSA.

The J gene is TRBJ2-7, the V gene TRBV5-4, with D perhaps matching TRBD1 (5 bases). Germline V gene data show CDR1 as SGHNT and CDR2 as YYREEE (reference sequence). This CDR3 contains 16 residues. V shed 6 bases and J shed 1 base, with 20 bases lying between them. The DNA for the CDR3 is TGTGCCAGCACCATGGGTGGGGCAGCGTCTTCCTACGAGCAGTACTTC. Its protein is CASTMGGAASSYEQYF.

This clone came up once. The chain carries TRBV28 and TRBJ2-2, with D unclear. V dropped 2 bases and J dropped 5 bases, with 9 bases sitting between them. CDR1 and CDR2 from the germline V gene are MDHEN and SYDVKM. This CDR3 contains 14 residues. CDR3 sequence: CASSLLGETGELFF. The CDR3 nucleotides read TGTGCCAGCAGTTTACTAGGCGAAACCGGGGAGCTGTTTTTT.